The 17 T cell receptor beta chains listed next were all sequenced from one sample in a study of T cell responses to AZD1222 COVID-19 vaccine (dated by TCRdb to 2020 to 2023). Library creation used the immunoSEQ multiplex PCR assay. As stored in TCRdb, this immuneACCESS dataset retains in-frame rearrangements with V and J assigned. A fraction of the clones does not appear; measured against another copy, unresolved V genes explain less than half of the discrepancy, and the remainder lacks a known reason. This sample lists 110,000 to 150,000 clones; around 90% were detected once. Of the sample, less than 2% falls within the top ten clones. In the paper's terms, the time point label means: about 28 days (+/-7) after the second vaccine dose. Sequences were derived from peripheral blood, sampled 28 days after the second AZD1222 dose. These receptors were obtained from an adult who received the AZD1222 COVID-19 vaccine.

By sample fraction, this clone is large (0.1 to 1%). The CDR3 spells CSVYLGGTDTQYF. As DNA, the CDR3 is TGCAGCGTTTACCTTGGGGGGACAGATACGCAGTATTTT. The rearrangement links TRBV29-1 to TRBJ2-3; tentative D call: TRBD2 (6 bases). The V end lost 5 bases, the J end lost 3 bases, and 12 bases lay between the germline ends. Germline CDR1 reads SQVTM; CDR2 reads ANQGSEA. The CDR3 is 13 amino acids.

CDR3 DNA: TGTGCCAGCAGCAACCGACTCGGGGGGGAGACCCAGTACTTC. It is translated as CASSNRLGGETQYF. V gene TRBV6-2 or TRBV6-3 combines with J gene TRBJ2-5; 7 bases are a match to TRBD2. V was pared by 6 bases and J by 5 bases, with 9 bases of the junction left unmatched. Germline CDR1 and CDR2: MNHEY and SVGEGT. This CDR3 contains 14 residues.

The V gene is TRBV7-2, the J gene TRBJ1-4; D perhaps matches TRBD1 (6 bases). Germline CDR1 SGHTA, CDR2 FQGNSA. This CDR3 has 15 residues. Between the trimmed V and J ends, which lost 7 bases and 3 bases, there was a span of 15 bases. CDR3 loop: CASTQVGHPNEKLFF. The DNA of the CDR3 is TGTGCCAGCACCCAGGTGGGACACCCTAATGAAAAACTGTTTTTT. Drawing the rest from reference TRBV7-2 and TRBJ1-4, the complete variable domain is GAGVSQSPSNKVTEKGKDVELRCDPISGHTALYWYRQSLGQGLEFLIYFQGNSAPDKSGLPSDRFSAERTGGSVSTLTIQRTQQEDSAVYLCASTQVGHPNEKLFFGSGTQLSVL.

This chain links TRBV4-1 with TRBJ2-5; D unresolved. This CDR3 has 15 residues. CDR1 and CDR2 (germline): MGHRA, YSYEKL. V shed 3 bases and J shed 4 bases, with 15 bases lying between them. Here the CDR3 DNA reads TGCGCCAGCAGCCAGGGGTCCCTAGAGCTAGAGACCCAGTACTTC. Residues: CASSQGSLELETQYF.

This clone showed up just once. The genes are TRBV6-6 and TRBJ1-6; perhaps TRBD1 as D (5 bases). The germline V and J ends were trimmed by 5 bases and 2 bases, with 13 bases remaining between them. Per the germline V gene, CDR1 is MNHNY and CDR2 is SVGAGI (reference sequence). The CDR3 extends over 16 amino acids. CDR3 sequence (DNA): TGTGCCAGCAGTGGGGACCCCGGGCCCTATAATTCACCCCTCCACTTT. It yields the protein CASSGDPGPYNSPLHF.

V is TRBV4-2 and J is TRBJ1-1; TRBD1 is a possible D gene (6 bases). V lost 1 base and J lost 7, with 13 bases in between. The CDR3 covers 14 residues. Germline V gives CDR1 LGHNA, CDR2 YNFKEQ. Here the CDR3 DNA reads TGTGCCAGCAGCCAAGCTGGGGGGCGGGATGAAGCTTTCTTT. Protein product: CASSQAGGRDEAFF.

V and J are TRBV5-1 and TRBJ2-1; 10 bases align to TRBD2. This CDR3 spans 17 amino acids. The trim removed 3 bases at V and 1 base at J, leaving 7 bases unmatched. Germline CDR1 and CDR2: SGHRS and YFSETQ. Here the CDR3 DNA reads TGCGCCAGCAGCTCGAGCGGGAGGGAAGGATCCTACAATGAGCAGTTCTTC. Amino acid sequence: CASSSSGREGSYNEQFF. Looking up the rest from reference TRBV5-1 and TRBJ2-1 gives the full variable domain: KAGVTQTPRYLIKTRGQQVTLSCSPISGHRSVSWYQQTPGQGLQFLFEYFSETQRNKGNFPGRFSGRQFSNSRSEMNVSTLELGDSALYLCASSSSGREGSYNEQFFGPGTRLTVL.

This sequence joins TRBV9 and TRBJ1-6; D not certain. Germline-derived CDR1 and CDR2 are SGDLS and YYNGEE. The V end lost 0 bases, the J end lost 7 bases, and 8 bases lay between the germline ends. The CDR3 sequence is 14 residues long. CDR3: CASSVESVNSPLHF. In DNA, the CDR3 is TGTGCCAGCAGCGTAGAATCAGTAAATTCACCCCTCCACTTT.

The chain couples TRBV5-1 to TRBJ1-5, with D possibly matching TRBD1 (6 bases). CDR3 length: 17 amino acids. Germline-derived CDR1 and CDR2 are SGHRS and YFSETQ. Trimming left V 0 bases short and J 0 bases short, with 13 bases between. CDR3 in amino acids: CASSLAPAGASNQPQHF. The CDR3 DNA reads as TGCGCCAGCAGCTTGGCCCCGGCAGGGGCTAGCAATCAGCCCCAGCATTTT.

This clone showed up just once. Different DNA sequences within this sample yield the same CDR3. This CDR3 is CASSFRTGGDSPLHF. The CDR3 DNA is TGTGCCAGCAGTTTCCGGACAGGGGGCGATTCACCCCTCCACTTT. The V gene is TRBV27, the J gene TRBJ1-6, with TRBD1 matching 11 bases. V was pared by 3 bases and J by 8 bases, with 3 bases of the junction left unmatched. The CDR3 extends over 15 amino acids. CDR1 MNHEY and CDR2 SMNVEV come from the germline V gene (reference sequence).

The rearrangement links TRBV7-9 to TRBJ2-7; no definite D call. CDR1 is SEHNR and CDR2 is FQNEAQ in the germline V gene (reference sequence). The CDR3 is made up of 13 amino acids. V dropped 0 bases and J dropped 3 bases, with 6 bases sitting between them. CDR3 protein: CASSLAPHYEQYF. CDR3 sequence (DNA): TGTGCCAGCAGCTTAGCGCCTCACTACGAGCAGTACTTC.

The table lists this clone with a few counts. J is TRBJ2-7 and V is TRBV21-1. TRBV21-1 is reported as a pseudogene. This CDR3 is built from 13 residues. The CDR3 sequence: CAIPRDPAVEQYF. The CDR3 DNA is TGTGCCATCCCACGGGACCCGGCGGTCGAGCAGTACTTC.

The CDR3: CASSYEFGQGGSRAKNIQYF. The CDR3 bases are TGTGCCAGCAGTTACGAATTTGGACAGGGGGGGTCTAGGGCCAAAAACATTCAGTACTTC. The chain is built from TRBV6-2 or TRBV6-3 and TRBJ2-4; 10 nucleotides align to TRBD1. The CDR3 runs 20 residues. The germline V gene encodes CDR1 MNHEY and CDR2 SVGEGT. J lost 1 base, V lost 2 bases, and 14 bases had no gene match.

The rearrangement uses TRBV5-6 and TRBJ1-1; tentatively, D is TRBD1 (6 bases). Trimming cost V 4 bases and J 2 bases, with 12 bases left between them. This CDR3 is built from 14 residues. CDR1 and CDR2 from the germline V gene are SGHDT and YYEEEE. The DNA for the CDR3 is TGTGCCAGCAGCGATGGACAGAGAAACACTGAAGCTTTCTTT. It specifies CASSDGQRNTEAFF.

V and J are TRBV15 and TRBJ1-1; TRBD1 might be the D (5 bases). The CDR3 sequence is 14 residues long. Trimming left V 5 bases short and J 2 bases short, with 12 bases between. Per the germline V gene, CDR1 is LNHNV and CDR2 is YYDKDF (reference sequence). CDR3 nucleotide sequence: TGTGCCACCAGCGGGGGAGGGGAAAACACTGAAGCTTTCTTT. Translating it yields CATSGGGENTEAFF. Combining the CDR3 with reference TRBV15 and TRBJ1-1 gives the whole variable domain DAMVIQNPRYQVTQFGKPVTLSCSQTLNHNVMYWYQQKSSQAPKLLFHYYDKDFNNEADTPDNFQSRRPNTSFCFLDIRSPGLGDTAMYLCATSGGGENTEAFFGQGTRLTVV.

This clone has just one count. This chain connects TRBV29-1 to TRBJ1-2; D remains ambiguous. The CDR3 sequence is 12 residues long. Germline CDR1 is SQVTM and CDR2 is ANQGSEA. V was shortened by 7 bases and J by 5 bases, with 14 bases between the two germline ends. The CDR3 nucleotides read TGCAGCGCCAGGCTGGGGATGTATGGCTACACCTTC. Translation gives CSARLGMYGYTF.

J is TRBJ1-1 and V is TRBV28; a possible D gene is TRBD1 (5 bases). Germline V gene lookup returns CDR1 MDHEN and CDR2 SYDVKM. The CDR3 is made up of 13 amino acids. V lost 8 bases and J lost 3, with 13 bases in between. The CDR3 DNA is TGTGCCAGCCTCGGGACCCTTGACACTGAAGCTTTCTTT. This translates into CASLGTLDTEAFF.